These 10 T cell receptor beta chains were sequenced from one sample in a study of human T cells and chemical hapten exposure. Time point defined: patch test 1, 2 weeks after DPC sensitization. Treatment of the sample: therapeutic diphenylcyclopropenone sensitization with weekly scalp DPC. One entry per CDR3 protein results from TCRdb running MiXCR on the RACE reads. Of 370,000 or so distinct CDR3 sequences in the sample, approximately 5.1% were seen once. The sequencing here drew on whole blood, taken in connection with sensitization to the hapten diphenylcyclopropenone (DPC). The source is a woman in her 50s with alopecia areata. Some clones in this sample may be carry-over from other donors' samples.

In its sample, this clonotype was seen many times. Here the CDR3 reads CASSLHTYEQYF. The DNA for the CDR3 is TGTGCCAGCAGCCTTCATACCTACGAGCAGTACTTC. The V and J genes are TRBV25-1 and TRBJ2-7; D is uncertain. V was cut by 6 bases and J by 2 bases, with 8 bases left in between. This CDR3 is built from 12 residues. Germline V CDR1 and CDR2: MGHDK, SYGVNS.

This clonotype was counted at least ten times. The chain joins TRBV29-1 to TRBJ2-1, with D unresolved. The CDR3 loop spans 13 amino acids. V was trimmed by 6 bases and J by 0 bases, leaving 9 bases between them. CDR1 is SQVTM and CDR2 is ANQGSEA in the germline V gene. CDR3: CSVRPGSYNEQFF. CDR3 coding DNA: TGCAGCGTCCGCCCAGGCTCCTACAATGAGCAGTTCTTC.

The chain is built from TRBV10-3 and TRBJ1-4, with D perhaps matching TRBD1 (5 bases). The CDR3 loop spans 15 amino acids. Germline V gene lookup returns CDR1 ENHRY and CDR2 SYGVKD. V was clipped by 0 bases and J by 4 bases, with 9 bases between them. CDR3 bases: TGTGCCATCAGTGAGTCCGGGACTGATAATGAAAAACTGTTTTTT. Protein product: CAISESGTDNEKLFF.

This clonotype appeared many times. The rearrangement joins TRBV15 to TRBJ2-1; maybe TRBD2 (6 bases). The germline gives CDR1 LNHNV, CDR2 YYDKDF (reference sequence). V shed 0 bases and J shed 7 bases, with 16 bases lying between them. This CDR3 spans 16 amino acids. The CDR3 DNA sequence: TGTGCCACCAGCAGAGAAAAGAATGGAGGGTGGAATGAGCAGTTCTTC. It yields the protein CATSREKNGGWNEQFF.

As to this clonotype: A read error may explain this, as a much larger clone is one base away. This chain joins TRBV28 and TRBJ1-2; D not certain. Germline V gives CDR1 MDHEN, CDR2 SYDVKM. This CDR3 region has 13 residues. The CDR3 sequence is CVSSLPLMDGYTF. The CDR3 nucleotides read TGTGTCAGCAGTTTACCCCTTATGGATGGCTACACCTTC.

This clonotype was observed at least ten times. This chain links TRBV13 with TRBJ2-5; the match to TRBD2 covers 7 bases. Trimming took 2 bases from V and 5 from J; bases not matched to a gene: 11. There are 16 residues in the CDR3. Germline V lookup: CDR1 PRHDT, CDR2 FYEKMQ (reference sequence). In DNA form, the CDR3 reads TGTGCCAGCAGCTTACGTCTAGCGGAGAGGGGTGAGACCCAGTACTTC. Its translation: CASSLRLAERGETQYF. The full variable domain, completed using reference TRBV13 and TRBJ2-5, is AAGVIQSPRHLIKEKRETATLKCYPIPRHDTVYWYQQGPGQDPQFLISFYEKMQSDKGSIPDRFSAQQFSDYHSELNMSSLELGDSALYFCASSLRLAERGETQYFGPGTRLLVL.

This clonotype was observed many times. The CDR3 coding sequence is TGTGCCAGCACCCGTGGGACCCACACTGAAGCTTTCTTT. Amino acids: CASTRGTHTEAFF. The chain carries TRBV27 and TRBJ1-1, with D perhaps matching TRBD1 (5 bases). Looked up from germline, CDR1 is MNHEY and CDR2 is SMNVEV (reference sequence). The CDR3 runs to 13 residues. V shed 7 bases and J shed 3 bases, with 12 bases lying between them.

There are many counts of this clonotype. The chain joins TRBV29-1 to TRBJ1-4; a weak D match, TRBD1 (5 bases). The germline V gene has CDR1 SQVTM and CDR2 ANQGSEA. This CDR3 has 12 amino acids. CDR3 coding DNA: TGCACCGCAGGGTCAACTAATGAAAAACTGTTTTTT. This translates into CTAGSTNEKLFF.

This rearrangement joins TRBV28 to TRBJ1-6, with 8 positions matching TRBD1. The trim removed 6 bases at V and 6 bases at J, leaving 7 bases unmatched. The CDR3 contains 15 residues. Germline V gives CDR1 MDHEN, CDR2 SYDVKM. The CDR3, as DNA: TGTGCCAGCAGAGGTCGAACAGGGGGTAATTCACCCCTCCACTTT. Translating it yields CASRGRTGGNSPLHF.

In its sample, this clonotype was seen many times. The V and J genes are TRBV2 and TRBJ2-1; 8 nucleotides agree with TRBD2. After removal of 5 bases from V and 7 bases from J, the junction contained 13 bases not matched to a gene. The CDR3 has 16 amino acids. Germline CDR1 and CDR2: SNHLY and FYNNEI. The CDR3 bases are TGTGCCAGCAGTACCGCCGGGCGGGGGGTTCGGAATGAGCAGTTCTTC. Translating gives CASSTAGRGVRNEQFF.